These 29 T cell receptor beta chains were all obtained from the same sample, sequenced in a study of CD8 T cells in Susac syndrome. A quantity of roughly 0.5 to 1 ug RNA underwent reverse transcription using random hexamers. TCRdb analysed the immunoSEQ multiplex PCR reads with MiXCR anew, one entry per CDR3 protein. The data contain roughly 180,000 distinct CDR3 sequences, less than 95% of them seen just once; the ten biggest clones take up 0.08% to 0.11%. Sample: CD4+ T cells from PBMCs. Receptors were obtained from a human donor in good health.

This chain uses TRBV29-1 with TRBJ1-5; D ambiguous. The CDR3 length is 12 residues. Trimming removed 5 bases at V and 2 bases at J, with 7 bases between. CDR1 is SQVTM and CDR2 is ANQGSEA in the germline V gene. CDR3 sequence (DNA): TGCAGCGTTCAATGGGGCAATCAGCCCCAGCATTTT. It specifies CSVQWGNQPQHF.

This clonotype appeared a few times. Here the CDR3 DNA reads TGTGCCAGCAGCCAGGGACTAGCCTACAATGAGCAGTTCTTC. The encoded protein is CASSQGLAYNEQFF. This chain joins TRBV3-1 and TRBJ2-1; 8 bases are a match to TRBD2. The CDR3 consists of 14 residues. Trimming cost V 3 bases and J 2 bases; bases outside gene matches: 0. The V gene's germline CDR1 is LGHDT and CDR2 YNNKEL (reference sequence).

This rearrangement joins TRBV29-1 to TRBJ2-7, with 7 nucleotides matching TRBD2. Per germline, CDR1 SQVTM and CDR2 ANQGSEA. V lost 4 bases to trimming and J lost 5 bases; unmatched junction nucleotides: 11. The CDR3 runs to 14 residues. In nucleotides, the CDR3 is TGCAGCGTTGTAAGCGGGGCGGGAAAGCACGAGCAGTACTTC. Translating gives CSVVSGAGKHEQYF.

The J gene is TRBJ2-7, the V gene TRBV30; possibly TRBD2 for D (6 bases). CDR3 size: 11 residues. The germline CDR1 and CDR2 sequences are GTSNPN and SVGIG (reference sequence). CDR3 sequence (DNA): TGTGGGATGGAGGGGAACTACGAGCAGTACTTC. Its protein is CGMEGNYEQYF.

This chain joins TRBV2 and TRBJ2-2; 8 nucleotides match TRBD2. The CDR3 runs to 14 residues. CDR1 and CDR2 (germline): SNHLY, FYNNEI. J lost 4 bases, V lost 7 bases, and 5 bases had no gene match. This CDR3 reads CASKAGVVTGELFF. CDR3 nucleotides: TGTGCCAGCAAAGCGGGAGTAGTCACCGGGGAGCTGTTTTTT.

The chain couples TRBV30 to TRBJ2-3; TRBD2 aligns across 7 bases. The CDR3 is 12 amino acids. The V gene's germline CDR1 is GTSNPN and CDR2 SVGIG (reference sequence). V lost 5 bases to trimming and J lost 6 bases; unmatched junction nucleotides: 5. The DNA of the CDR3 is TGTGCCTGGGACGTGGGGGGGGATACGCAGTATTTT. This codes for CAWDVGGDTQYF.

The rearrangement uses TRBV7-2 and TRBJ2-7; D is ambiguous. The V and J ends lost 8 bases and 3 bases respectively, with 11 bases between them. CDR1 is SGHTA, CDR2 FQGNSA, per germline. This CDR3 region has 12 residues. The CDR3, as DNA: TGTGCCAGCGGTGACCGAATCTACGAGCAGTACTTC. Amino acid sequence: CASGDRIYEQYF.

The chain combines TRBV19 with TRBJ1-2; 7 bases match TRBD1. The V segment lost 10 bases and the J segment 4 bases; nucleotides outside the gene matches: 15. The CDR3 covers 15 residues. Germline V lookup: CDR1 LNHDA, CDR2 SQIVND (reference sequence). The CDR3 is CATSSGQLKIYGYTF. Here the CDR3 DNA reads TGTGCCACCTCGTCGGGACAGTTGAAAATCTATGGCTACACCTTC.

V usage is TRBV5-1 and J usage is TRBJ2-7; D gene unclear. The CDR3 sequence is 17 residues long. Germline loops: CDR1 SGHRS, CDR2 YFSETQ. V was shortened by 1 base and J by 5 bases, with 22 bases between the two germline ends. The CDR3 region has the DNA TGCGCCAGCAGCTTGACGTTTACTCGGGTGGAGACCCACGAGCAGTACTTC. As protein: CASSLTFTRVETHEQYF.

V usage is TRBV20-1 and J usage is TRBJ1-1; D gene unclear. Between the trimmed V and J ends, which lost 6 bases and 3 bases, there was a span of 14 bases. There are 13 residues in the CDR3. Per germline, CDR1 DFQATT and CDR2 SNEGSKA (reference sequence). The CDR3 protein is CSARGSMDTEAFF. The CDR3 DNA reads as TGCAGTGCCCGTGGCTCAATGGACACTGAAGCTTTCTTT.

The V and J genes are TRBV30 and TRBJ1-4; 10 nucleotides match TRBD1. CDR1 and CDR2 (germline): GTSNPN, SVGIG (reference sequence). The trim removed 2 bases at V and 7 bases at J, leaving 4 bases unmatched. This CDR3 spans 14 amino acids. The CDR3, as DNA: TGTGCCTGGAGTCGGACAGGGGGGATTGAAAAACTGTTTTTT. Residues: CAWSRTGGIEKLFF.

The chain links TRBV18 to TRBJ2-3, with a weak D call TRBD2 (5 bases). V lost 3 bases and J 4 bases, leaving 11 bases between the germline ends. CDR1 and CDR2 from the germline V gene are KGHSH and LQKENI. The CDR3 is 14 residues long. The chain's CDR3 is CASSPASGADTQYF. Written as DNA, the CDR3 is TGTGCCAGCTCACCGGCATCCGGGGCAGATACGCAGTATTTT.

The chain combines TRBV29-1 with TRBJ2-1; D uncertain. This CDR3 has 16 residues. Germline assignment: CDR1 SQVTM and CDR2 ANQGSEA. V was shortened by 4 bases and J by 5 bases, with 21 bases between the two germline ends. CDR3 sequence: CSVGRSPRSQHNEQFF. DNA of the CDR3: TGCAGCGTTGGAAGGAGCCCTCGAAGTCAGCACAATGAGCAGTTCTTC.

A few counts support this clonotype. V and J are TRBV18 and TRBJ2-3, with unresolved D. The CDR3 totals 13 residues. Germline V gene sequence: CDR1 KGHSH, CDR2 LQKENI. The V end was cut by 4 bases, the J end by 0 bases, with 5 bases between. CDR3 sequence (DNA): TGTGCCAGCTCACAGGGTAGCACAGATACGCAGTATTTT. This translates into CASSQGSTDTQYF.

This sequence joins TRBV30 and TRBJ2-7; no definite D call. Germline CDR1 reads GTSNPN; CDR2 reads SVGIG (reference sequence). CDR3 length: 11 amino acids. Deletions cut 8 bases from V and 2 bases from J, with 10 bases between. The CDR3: CALERPYEQYF. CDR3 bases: TGTGCCCTAGAACGACCCTACGAGCAGTACTTC.

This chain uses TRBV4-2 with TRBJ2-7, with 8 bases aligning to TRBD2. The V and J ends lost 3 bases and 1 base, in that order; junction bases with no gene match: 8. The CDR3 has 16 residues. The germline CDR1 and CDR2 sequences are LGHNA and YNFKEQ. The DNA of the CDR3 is TGTGCCAGCAGCCAGATAGGACTAGCCAATTCCTACGAGCAGTACTTC. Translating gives CASSQIGLANSYEQYF.

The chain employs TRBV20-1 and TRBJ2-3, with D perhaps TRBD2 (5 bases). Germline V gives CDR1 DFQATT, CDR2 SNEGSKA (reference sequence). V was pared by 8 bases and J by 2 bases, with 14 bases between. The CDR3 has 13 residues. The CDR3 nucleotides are TGCAGTTCTGAGTGGGGAGTCACAGATACGCAGTATTTT. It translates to CSSEWGVTDTQYF.

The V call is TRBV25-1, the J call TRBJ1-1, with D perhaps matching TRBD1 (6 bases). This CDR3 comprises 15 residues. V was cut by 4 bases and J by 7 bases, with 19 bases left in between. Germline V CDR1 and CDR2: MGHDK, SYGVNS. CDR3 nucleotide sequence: TGTGCCAGCAGTGGGGGTCAGGGGCGGATAAGTGAAGCTTTCTTT. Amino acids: CASSGGQGRISEAFF.

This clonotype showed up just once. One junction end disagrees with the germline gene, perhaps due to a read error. As DNA, the CDR3 is TGTGCCAGCAGCTTAGACGCAGACCTAGCCAAAAACATTCGGTACTTC. The encoded protein is CASSLDADLAKNIRYF. The chain has TRBV7-2 and TRBJ2-4; possibly TRBD2 for D (5 bases). The CDR3 has 16 amino acids. The germline gives CDR1 SGHTA, CDR2 FQGNSA. The whole variable domain, filled in from reference TRBV7-2 and TRBJ2-4, reads GAGVSQSPSNKVTEKGKDVELRCDPISGHTALYWYRQSLGQGLEFLIYFQGNSAPDKSGLPSDRFSAERTGGSVSTLTIQRTQQEDSAVYLCASSLDADLAKNIRYFGAGTRLSVL.

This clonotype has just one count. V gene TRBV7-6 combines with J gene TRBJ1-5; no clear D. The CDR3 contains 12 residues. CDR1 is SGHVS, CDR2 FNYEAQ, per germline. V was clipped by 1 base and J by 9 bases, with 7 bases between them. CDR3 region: CASSLVGGPQHF. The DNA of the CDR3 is TGTGCCAGCAGCTTAGTCGGCGGGCCCCAGCATTTT. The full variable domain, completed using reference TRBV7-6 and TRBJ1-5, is GAGVSQSPRYKVTKRGQDVALRCDPISGHVSLYWYRQALGQGPEFLTYFNYEAQQDKSGLPNDRFSAERPEGSISTLTIQRTEQRDSAMYRCASSLVGGPQHFGDGTRLSIL.

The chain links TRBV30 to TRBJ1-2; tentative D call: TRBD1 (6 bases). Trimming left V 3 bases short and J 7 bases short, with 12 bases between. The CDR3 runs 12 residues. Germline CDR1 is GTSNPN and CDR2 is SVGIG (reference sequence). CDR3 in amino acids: CAWSTGITGYTF. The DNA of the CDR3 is TGTGCCTGGAGCACAGGGATAACTGGCTACACCTTC.

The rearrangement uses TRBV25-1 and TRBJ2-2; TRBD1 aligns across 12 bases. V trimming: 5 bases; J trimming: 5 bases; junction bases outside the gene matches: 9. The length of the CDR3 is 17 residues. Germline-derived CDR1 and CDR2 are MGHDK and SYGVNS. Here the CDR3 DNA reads TGTGCCAGCAGTAAACAACCGGGACAGGGGGCGACCGGGGAGCTGTTTTTT. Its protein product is CASSKQPGQGATGELFF. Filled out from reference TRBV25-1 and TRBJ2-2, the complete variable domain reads EADIYQTPRYLVIGTGKKITLECSQTMGHDKMYWYQQDPGMELHLIHYSYGVNSTEKGDLSSESTVSRIRTEHFPLTLESARPSHTSQYLCASSKQPGQGATGELFFGEGSRLTVL.

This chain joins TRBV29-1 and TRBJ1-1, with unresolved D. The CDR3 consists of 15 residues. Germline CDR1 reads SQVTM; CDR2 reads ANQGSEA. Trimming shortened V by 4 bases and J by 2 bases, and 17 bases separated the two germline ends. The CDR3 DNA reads TGCAGCGTTGTGGGCCTCTTGGCGGCCAACACTGAAGCTTTCTTT. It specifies CSVVGLLAANTEAFF.

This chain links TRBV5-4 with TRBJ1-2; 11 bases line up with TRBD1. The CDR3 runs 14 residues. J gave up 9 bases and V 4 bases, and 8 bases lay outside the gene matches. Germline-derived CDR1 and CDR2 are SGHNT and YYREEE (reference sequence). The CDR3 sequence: CASSPGGTGGSYTF. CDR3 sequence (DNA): TGTGCCAGCAGCCCCGGAGGGACAGGGGGGAGCTACACCTTC.

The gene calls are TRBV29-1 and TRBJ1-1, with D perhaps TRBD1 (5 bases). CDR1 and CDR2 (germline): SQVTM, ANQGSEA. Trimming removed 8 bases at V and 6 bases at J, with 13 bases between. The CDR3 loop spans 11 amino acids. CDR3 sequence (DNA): TGCAGCCCCTCAAGGGGCGCTGAAGCTTTCTTT. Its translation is CSPSRGAEAFF.

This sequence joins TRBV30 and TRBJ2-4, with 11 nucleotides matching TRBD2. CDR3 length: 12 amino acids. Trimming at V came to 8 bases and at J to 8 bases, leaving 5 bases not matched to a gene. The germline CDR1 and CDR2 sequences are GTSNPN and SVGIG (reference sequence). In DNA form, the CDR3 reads TGTGCCGGAATAGCGGGGGGGGACATTCAGTACTTC. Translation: CAGIAGGDIQYF.

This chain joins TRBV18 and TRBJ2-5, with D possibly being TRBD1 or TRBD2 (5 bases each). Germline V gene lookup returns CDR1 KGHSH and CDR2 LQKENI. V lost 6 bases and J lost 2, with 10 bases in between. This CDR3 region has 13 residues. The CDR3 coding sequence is TGTGCCAGCTCCCCGGGACCTCAAGAGACCCAGTACTTC. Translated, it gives CASSPGPQETQYF.

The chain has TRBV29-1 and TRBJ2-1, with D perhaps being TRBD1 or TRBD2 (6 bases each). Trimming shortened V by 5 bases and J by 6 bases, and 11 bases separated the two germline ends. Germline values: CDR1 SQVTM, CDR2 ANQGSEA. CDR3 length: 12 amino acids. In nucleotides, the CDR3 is TGCAGCGTTTTACAGGGAGGCAATGAGCAGTTCTTC. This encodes CSVLQGGNEQFF.

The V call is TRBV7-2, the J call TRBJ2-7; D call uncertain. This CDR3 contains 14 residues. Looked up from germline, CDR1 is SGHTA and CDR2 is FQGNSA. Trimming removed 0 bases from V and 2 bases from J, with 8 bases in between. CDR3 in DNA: TGTGCCAGCAGCTTAGCGTTGGGTCCCTACGAGCAGTACTTC. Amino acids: CASSLALGPYEQYF.